The T cell receptor beta chain described here comes from a study of T cell responses to AZD1222 COVID-19 vaccine (dated by TCRdb to the early 2020s). About the investigation overall: AZD1222 recipients with second doses at about 4 weeks or about 12 weeks were pooled, because spike-specific TCR depth and breadth did not differ between schedules. Trial participants were enrolled by age into 18-55, 56-69 and 70-plus year subgroups, with approximately 150, 30 and 60 TCR-sequenced participants respectively. A total of 230 to 250 trial participants underwent TCR sequencing, of whom 200 to 220 received two doses of AZD1222 and 26 received two doses of the MenACWY control vaccine. The full study reports these points: Because no day 14 peak-response samples were available, repertoires were characterized only after the peak T cell response. Participants were mostly white British and included more females than males, and it was suggested by the authors that clonal diversity may have been underestimated. Epitopes outside the regions mutated in the B.1.351 and B.1.1.7 variants were reportedly recognized by nearly half of the unique spike-specific TCRs. In the small 56-69-year group, the increase in depth fell short of significance, most likely because of low power. Conclusions about previously exposed vaccinees were limited because only six or seven AZD1222 recipients were SARS-CoV-2 seropositive at baseline. After two AZD1222 doses, both the breadth and the depth of spike-specific TCRs were significantly higher than at day 0 and than in MenACWY recipients. The whole spike protein was spanned by vaccine-associated CD4 TCRs, and dominant responses were seen in regions 160-218 and 743-854.

With regard to this clone: Its recognized antigen is unknown. Base-call qualities are not available, and no considerably larger clone is one nucleotide away.

The time point label here, explained by the study, means: baseline before first vaccination. Vaccinee samples came from UK trials COV001 and COV002, including a single-blind randomized controlled phase 2/3 trial of AZD1222 (ChAdOx1 nCoV-19) in healthy adults. For TCRbeta chain sequencing, PBMC samples were collected from trial participants at day 0 and at day 28 after the second dose. The CDR3 regions of human TCRbeta chains were subjected to immunosequencing. The authors' pipeline ran thus. Repertoire TCRs were matched against a reference library of SARS-CoV-2-specific TCRs generated with the MIRA antigen-specificity platform. Breadth meant the fraction of unique TCRs that were SARS-CoV-2-associated, whereas depth meant the fraction of total T cells that were SARS-CoV-2-associated. Using the MIRA data, each spike-specific TCR was mapped to the spike region that the TCR reacts to and placed in a CD4 or CD8 class. Log10-transformed breadth and depth values were compared by one-way ANOVA with Sidak's multiple comparisons tests. In its TCRdb copy, this immuneACCESS table keeps in-frame sequences only and misses some clones. Where compared with another copy, unresolved V genes explain less than half of these, and the others have no known cause. Clone size and the V and J calls come from that table; the DNA yielded D and trimming. The sample contains 100,000 to 130,000 clones, around 89% of them found a single time. Roughly 7% of the sample lies in the top ten.

The TCR originated in an adult in good health. Sequencing used peripheral blood, obtained on day 0 of AZD1222 vaccination.

The CDR3 in this case is CASSQASGQGANQPQHF. At the DNA level, the sequence is TGCGCCAGCAGCCAAGCCTCGGGACAGGGGGCTAATCAGCCCCAGCATTTT. The rearranged chain carries TRBV4-1 and TRBJ1-5, and 12 bases in between align with TRBD1. According to the germline V gene, CDR1 reads MGHRA and CDR2 reads YSYEKL. The CDR3 sequence holds 17 residues, the cysteine and phenylalanine included. Of the read, only the CDR3 DNA is kept; its 51 bases are in frame from base 1. For this chain, trimming is 1 base at the V end and 4 bases at the J end, and the number of junction bases without a gene match is 5.